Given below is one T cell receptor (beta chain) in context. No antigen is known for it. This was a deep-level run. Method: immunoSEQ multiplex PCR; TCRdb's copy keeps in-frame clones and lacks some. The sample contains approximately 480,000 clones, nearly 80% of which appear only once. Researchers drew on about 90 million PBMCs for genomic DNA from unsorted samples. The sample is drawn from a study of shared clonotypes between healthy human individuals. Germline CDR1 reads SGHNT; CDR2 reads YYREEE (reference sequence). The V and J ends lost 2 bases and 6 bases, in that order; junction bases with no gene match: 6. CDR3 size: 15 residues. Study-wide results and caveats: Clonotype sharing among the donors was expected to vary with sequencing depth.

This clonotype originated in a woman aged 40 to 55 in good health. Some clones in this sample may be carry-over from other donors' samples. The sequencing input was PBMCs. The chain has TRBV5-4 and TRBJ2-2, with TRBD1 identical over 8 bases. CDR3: CASSLRTGSAGELFF. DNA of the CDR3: TGTGCCAGCAGCTTACGGACAGGGTCGGCCGGGGAGCTGTTTTTT.